These 10 T cell receptor beta chains originate from one sample sequenced in a study of shared clonotypes between healthy human individuals. Produced via immunoSEQ multiplex PCR; TCRdb's table is partial and in-frame only. The repertoire holds over a million clones, around 78% seen once, with 0.5% to 0.65% in the top ten. Sequencing was carried out using memory CD4+ T cells from PBMCs. Subset described: CD45RA-negative fraction. Receptors were obtained from a young man in good health. Some clones in this sample may be carry-over from other donors' samples.

Here the CDR3 DNA reads TGTGCCAGCAGCCCAAGGGGGCAGTATAGGGGCTACACCTTC. Amino acid sequence: CASSPRGQYRGYTF. The V call is TRBV7-2, the J call TRBJ1-2; 7 nucleotides line up with TRBD1. Germline V CDR1 and CDR2: SGHTA, FQGNSA. The junction had 11 bases not matched to a gene; V was cut back by 5 bases and J by 8 bases. This CDR3 spans 14 amino acids.

This chain links TRBV5-1 with TRBJ2-3, with 7 bases lining up with TRBD2. The trim removed 4 bases at V and 4 bases at J, leaving 12 bases unmatched. The CDR3 has 16 amino acids. The V gene's germline CDR1 is SGHRS and CDR2 YFSETQ. The CDR3 region is CASSRGLAGASDTQYF. The DNA for the CDR3 is TGCGCCAGCAGCCGCGGTCTGGCGGGAGCATCAGATACGCAGTATTTT.

The chain carries TRBV5-1 and TRBJ1-1; D may be TRBD1 (6 bases). This CDR3 spans 14 amino acids. V dropped 3 bases and J dropped 5 bases, with 14 bases sitting between them. Looked up from germline, CDR1 is SGHRS and CDR2 is YFSETQ. The DNA of the CDR3 is TGCGCCAGCAGCTCGCAGGGGTTGGAGACTGAAGCTTTCTTT. Protein sequence: CASSSQGLETEAFF. The variable domain in full, completed from reference TRBV5-1 and TRBJ1-1, reads KAGVTQTPRYLIKTRGQQVTLSCSPISGHRSVSWYQQTPGQGLQFLFEYFSETQRNKGNFPGRFSGRQFSNSRSEMNVSTLELGDSALYLCASSSQGLETEAFFGQGTRLTVV.

The chain combines TRBV5-5 with TRBJ1-1; TRBD1 matches 8 bases. Per the germline V gene, CDR1 is SGHKS and CDR2 is YYEKEE (reference sequence). CDR3 length: 13 amino acids. V was clipped by 3 bases and J by 5 bases; unmatched bases: 3. In DNA, the CDR3 is TGTGCCAGCAGCTCCCGGGACAGGACTGAAGCTTTCTTT. This gives the protein CASSSRDRTEAFF.

As regards this clone: The sample carries other DNA sequences with the same CDR3. The chain joins TRBV5-1 to TRBJ2-2; D unclear. The CDR3 extends over 14 amino acids. V lost 0 bases to trimming and J lost 4 bases, with 7 bases between them. CDR1 is SGHRS and CDR2 is YFSETQ in the germline V gene. The CDR3: CASSLGQSTGELFF. CDR3 DNA: TGCGCCAGCAGCTTGGGGCAGAGCACCGGGGAGCTGTTTTTT.

The rearrangement joins TRBV7-8 to TRBJ1-2, with D uncertain. Trimming took off 2 bases at V and 2 bases at J, with 15 bases between the two ends. This CDR3 has 16 amino acids. In germline, CDR1 is SGHVS, CDR2 FQNEAQ. The CDR3 sequence: CASSLYLLGPNYGYTF. For the CDR3, the DNA is TGTGCCAGCAGCTTATATTTGTTAGGGCCGAACTATGGCTACACCTTC.

Only a few counts were recorded for this clone. The chain links TRBV5-5 to TRBJ2-3; 11 bases line up with TRBD2. V lost 3 bases and J lost 4; bases outside the gene matches: 10. The CDR3 contains 17 residues. The germline CDR1 and CDR2 sequences are SGHKS and YYEKEE (reference sequence). CDR3 sequence reads: CASSWASGRLASDTQYF. In nucleotides, the CDR3 is TGTGCCAGCAGCTGGGCTAGCGGGAGGCTGGCTTCAGATACGCAGTATTTT.

The chain uses TRBV19 and TRBJ2-3; no firm D call. The CDR3 loop spans 14 amino acids. The germline V gene encodes CDR1 LNHDA and CDR2 SQIVND (reference sequence). Deletions cut 4 bases from V and 6 bases from J, with 14 bases between. CDR3 amino acids: CASSTPLYADTQYF. The CDR3 bases are TGTGCCAGTAGTACCCCCCTCTATGCGGATACGCAGTATTTT.

The table lists this clone with many counts. The rearrangement links TRBV7-2 to TRBJ1-5, with D possibly being TRBD1 (5 bases). With 1 base removed from V and 13 bases from J, the gap between germline ends came to 17 bases. The CDR3 runs to 14 residues. Germline V gene sequence: CDR1 SGHTA, CDR2 FQGNSA. CDR3 loop: CASSLEGRGLLQHF. The CDR3 DNA reads TGTGCCAGCAGCTTAGAGGGGAGAGGTCTGCTTCAGCATTTT.

Only one count was recorded for this clone. The rearrangement links TRBV28 to TRBJ2-1; TRBD2 is a possible D gene (7 bases). The germline V gene has CDR1 MDHEN and CDR2 SYDVKM. CDR3 size: 16 residues. Trimming cost V 7 bases and J 0 bases, with 16 bases left between them. The CDR3 sequence is CASTEGGVSSYNEQFF. For the CDR3, the DNA is TGTGCCAGCACCGAGGGGGGGGTGAGCTCCTACAATGAGCAGTTCTTC.